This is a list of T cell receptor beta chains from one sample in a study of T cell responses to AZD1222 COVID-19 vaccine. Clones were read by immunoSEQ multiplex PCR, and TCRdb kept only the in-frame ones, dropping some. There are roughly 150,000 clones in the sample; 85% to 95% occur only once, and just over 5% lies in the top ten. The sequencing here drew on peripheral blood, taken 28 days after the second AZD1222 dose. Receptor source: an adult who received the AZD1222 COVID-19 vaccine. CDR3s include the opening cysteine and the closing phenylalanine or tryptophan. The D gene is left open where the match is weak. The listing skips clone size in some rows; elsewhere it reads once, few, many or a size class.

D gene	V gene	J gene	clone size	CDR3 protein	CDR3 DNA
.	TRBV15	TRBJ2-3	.	CATSRDSVLNTDTQYF	TGTGCCACCAGCAGAGATAGTGTTCTAAACACAGATACGCAGTATTTT
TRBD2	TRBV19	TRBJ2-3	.	CASSSQAGESDTQYF	TGTGCCAGTAGTAGTCAGGCGGGAGAGTCAGATACGCAGTATTTT
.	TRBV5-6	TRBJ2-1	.	CASSLGRVNEQFF	TGTGCCAGCAGCTTGGGAAGGGTCAATGAGCAGTTCTTC
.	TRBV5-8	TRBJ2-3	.	CASPDTRRITDTQYF	TGTGCCAGCCCGGATACTCGCAGGATCACAGATACGCAGTATTTT
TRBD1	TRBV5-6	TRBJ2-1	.	CASSNLRDRGQFF	TGTGCCAGCAGCAATCTCCGGGACAGGGGGCAATTCTTC
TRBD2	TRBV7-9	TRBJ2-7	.	CASSLEAGDPEQYF	TGTGCCAGCAGCTTAGAAGCGGGAGATCCCGAGCAGTACTTC
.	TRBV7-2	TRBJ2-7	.	CASSLDGRSSYEQYF	TGTGCCAGCAGCTTAGATGGACGAAGCTCCTACGAGCAGTACTTC
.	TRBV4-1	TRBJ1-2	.	CASSQDGSTYGYTF	TGCGCCAGCAGCCAAGATGGCAGTACCTATGGCTACACCTTC
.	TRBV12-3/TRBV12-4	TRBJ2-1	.	CASVEGIYNEQFF	TGTGCCAGCGTGGAGGGAATCTACAATGAGCAGTTCTTC
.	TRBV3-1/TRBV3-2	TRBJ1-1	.	CASSQDWGGNYLAEAFF	TGTGCCAGCAGCCAAGATTGGGGAGGTAATTACCTGGCGGAAGCTTTCTTT
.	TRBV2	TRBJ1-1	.	CASRAAYGGTEAFF	TGTGCCAGCAGAGCCGCCTACGGGGGCACTGAAGCTTTCTTT
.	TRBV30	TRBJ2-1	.	CAWSSLGGMGQFF	TGTGCCTGGAGCTCATTGGGGGGAATGGGGCAGTTCTTC
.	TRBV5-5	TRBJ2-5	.	CASSSLRAGQEQETQYF	TGTGCCAGCAGCTCCCTTCGAGCGGGACAGGAGCAAGAGACCCAGTACTTC
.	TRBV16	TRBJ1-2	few	CASSQTADGYTF	TGTGCCAGCAGCCAAACAGCGGATGGCTACACCTTC
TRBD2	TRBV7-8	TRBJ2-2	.	CASSPHSGANTGELFF	TGTGCCAGCAGCCCACATAGCGGGGCAAACACCGGGGAGCTGTTTTTT
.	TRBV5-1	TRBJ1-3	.	CASSPDTWRWRPMGTTIYF	TGCGCCAGCAGCCCCGACACTTGGCGGTGGCGGCCAATGGGTACCACCATATATTTT
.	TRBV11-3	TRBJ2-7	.	CASSPIDFPYEQYF	TGTGCCAGCAGCCCTATTGACTTCCCCTACGAGCAGTACTTC
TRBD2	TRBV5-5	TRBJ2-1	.	CASSLSSGIREQFF	TGTGCCAGCAGCTTGTCTAGCGGGATAAGGGAGCAGTTCTTC
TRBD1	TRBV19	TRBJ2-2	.	CASSTGSTGELFF	TGTGCCAGTTCGACAGGGAGCACCGGGGAGCTGTTTTTT
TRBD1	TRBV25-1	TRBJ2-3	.	CASSRDRVTDTQYF	TGTGCCAGCAGCCGGGACAGGGTAACAGATACGCAGTATTTT
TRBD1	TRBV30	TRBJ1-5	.	CAWSVRIGGYQGNQPQHF	TGTGCCTGGAGTGTACGAATAGGGGGCTATCAGGGCAATCAGCCCCAGCATTTT
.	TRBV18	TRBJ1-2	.	CASSPASAGGNYGYTF	TGTGCCAGCTCACCTGCCTCGGCTGGGGGAAACTATGGCTACACCTTC
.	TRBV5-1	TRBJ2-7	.	CASSLSTEQYF	TGCGCCAGCAGCTTGTCAACCGAGCAGTACTTC
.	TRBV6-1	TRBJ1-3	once	CASSEFAGGATGNTIYF	TGTGCCAGCAGTGAATTCGCGGGGGGGGCGACTGGAAACACCATATATTTT
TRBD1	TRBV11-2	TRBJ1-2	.	CASSPRTGANYGYTF	TGTGCCAGCAGCCCCAGGACAGGAGCTAACTATGGCTACACCTTC
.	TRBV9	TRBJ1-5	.	CASSKGGGSNQPQHF	TGTGCCAGCAGCAAAGGGGGGGGCTCCAATCAGCCCCAGCATTTT
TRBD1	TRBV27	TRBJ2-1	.	CASYPGGGQGNEQFF	TGTGCCAGCTATCCAGGGGGGGGACAGGGCAATGAGCAGTTCTTC
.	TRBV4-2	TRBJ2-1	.	CASSLQGAGSSYNEQFF	TGTGCCAGCAGCCTCCAAGGGGCGGGAAGCTCCTACAATGAGCAGTTCTTC
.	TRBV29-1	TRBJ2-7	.	CSVETGLVSGGLVQYF	TGCAGCGTTGAAACAGGGCTAGTCTCAGGGGGACTGGTCCAGTACTTC
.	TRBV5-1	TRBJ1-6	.	CASSPEAVSPLHF	TGCGCCAGCAGCCCGGAGGCCGTTTCACCCCTCCACTTT
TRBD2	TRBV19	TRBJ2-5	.	CASSMSSSGAFTFQETQYF	TGTGCCAGTAGTATGTCGTCTAGCGGGGCTTTTACGTTCCAAGAGACCCAGTACTTC
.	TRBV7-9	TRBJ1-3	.	CASSQGTSGNTIYF	TGTGCCAGCAGCCAAGGGACCTCTGGAAACACCATATATTTT
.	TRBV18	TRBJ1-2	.	CASSPDANGYTF	TGTGCCAGCTCACCGGATGCGAATGGCTACACCTTC
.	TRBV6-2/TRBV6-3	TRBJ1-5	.	CASSKGDTANQPQHF	TGTGCCAGCAGCAAAGGGGATACAGCGAATCAGCCCCAGCATTTT
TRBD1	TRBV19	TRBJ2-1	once	CASRERQGYNEQFF	TGTGCCAGCCGTGAGAGACAGGGCTACAATGAGCAGTTCTTC
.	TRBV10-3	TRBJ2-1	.	CAIKERDSPFNEQFF	TGTGCCATCAAAGAAAGGGATTCTCCGTTCAATGAGCAGTTCTTC
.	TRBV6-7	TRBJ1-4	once	CASSYGGVGKLFF	TGTGCCAGCAGTTACGGGGGGGTTGGTAAACTGTTTTTT
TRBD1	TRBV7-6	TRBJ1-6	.	CASSLRTGGDNSPLHF	TGTGCCAGCAGCTTACGGACAGGGGGCGATAATTCACCCCTCCACTTT